This is a list of T cell receptor beta chains from one sample in a study of blood T cell repertoires in COVID-19. Profiling relied on immunoSEQ multiplex PCR, and the TCRdb table lists in-frame clones only, not all of them. The sample holds 200,000 to 250,000 clones, about 88% seen once. The sample taken for sequencing was PBMCs or T cells enriched from blood (not recorded which). These receptors were taken from a young woman who had recovered from COVID-19. Both conserved end residues are part of each CDR3. D genes are given only for firm matches. Clone size is not always given. Where it is, it says once, few, many or a class for expanded clones.

clone size	V gene	D gene	J gene	CDR3 DNA	CDR3 protein
NA	TRBV19	NA	TRBJ1-5	TGTGCCAGTAGTATTGCGGACTCCTTTAGCAATCAGCCCCAGCATTTT	CASSIADSFSNQPQHF
once	TRBV18	TRBD1	TRBJ1-1	TGTGCCAGCTCGGCCGGACAGGGGGCCACAGGGACTGAAGCTTTCTTT	CASSAGQGATGTEAFF
NA	TRBV6-2/TRBV6-3	NA	TRBJ1-6	TGTGCCAGCAGTTACCGGGGATCCTATAATTCACCCCTCCACTTT	CASSYRGSYNSPLHF
NA	TRBV7-8	NA	TRBJ1-1	TGTGCCAGCAGCGGCAGCGGACGGATGAACACTGAAGCTTTCTTT	CASSGSGRMNTEAFF
once	TRBV5-1	NA	TRBJ1-3	TGCGCCAGCAGCTTGGAAGGGGTCGGAAACACCATATATTTT	CASSLEGVGNTIYF
NA	TRBV9	NA	TRBJ1-2	TGTGCCAGCAGCGTAACTCTGGACGGGGGCTATGGCTACACCTTC	CASSVTLDGGYGYTF
NA	TRBV7-9	NA	TRBJ1-3	TGTGCCAGCAGCTTATACCGAGACACCATATATTTT	CASSLYRDTIYF
NA	TRBV2	TRBD1	TRBJ2-7	TGTGCCAGCAGTGCGGGACAGGGCAAGTACGAGCAGTACTTC	CASSAGQGKYEQYF
NA	TRBV20-1	NA	TRBJ1-5	TGCAGTGCTAGTCCTAAAAGGGGACCTTGGGAGGGGATACAGCCCCAGCATTTT	CSASPKRGPWEGIQPQHF
NA	TRBV29-1	NA	TRBJ1-1	TGCAGCGTACAGGAATTCAACACTGAAGCTTTCTTT	CSVQEFNTEAFF
few	TRBV29-1	NA	TRBJ2-4	TGCAGCGCTGCACCAGGCGGGCGGTGGAACATTCAGTACTTC	CSAAPGGRWNIQYF
NA	TRBV4-3	TRBD2	TRBJ2-1	TGCGCCAGCAGCCAACGCCGACTAGCGGGGGACAATGAGCAGTTCTTC	CASSQRRLAGDNEQFF
few	TRBV19	NA	TRBJ1-5	TGTGCCAGTAGTATAGCGGACAGTAATCAGCCCCAGCATTTT	CASSIADSNQPQHF
NA	TRBV6-5	NA	TRBJ1-2	TGTGCCAGCAGTTACTCGTCATCTAGGCCCTATGGCTACACCTTC	CASSYSSSRPYGYTF
NA	TRBV7-8	NA	TRBJ2-1	TGTGCCAGCAGCTTAGAGCCGATCAGGGGAAGTCTCTCCAATGAGCAGTTCTTC	CASSLEPIRGSLSNEQFF
NA	TRBV4-1	NA	TRBJ1-3	TGCGCCAGCAGCCAAGAGGGGCTTTCGGGAAACACCATATATTTT	CASSQEGLSGNTIYF
NA	TRBV4-2	NA	TRBJ2-1	TGTGCCAGCAGCCGAATAGCGGAATACAATGAGCAGTTCTTC	CASSRIAEYNEQFF
NA	TRBV4-3	NA	TRBJ1-1	TGCGCCAGCAGCCGAGTAAGGGGTCCCACTGAAGCTTTCTTT	CASSRVRGPTEAFF
NA	TRBV9	NA	TRBJ1-6	TGTGCCAGCAGCGTAGTCAGGGATTCACCCCTCCACTTT	CASSVVRDSPLHF
NA	TRBV19	TRBD2	TRBJ2-1	TGTGCCAGTAGTACGTACCGGGACTACAACTACAATGAGCAGTTCTTC	CASSTYRDYNYNEQFF
few	TRBV6-5	NA	TRBJ1-1	TGTGCCAGCAGTTACTCAGTGGAGGGGTTGGGAGCTTTCTTT	CASSYSVEGLGAFF
NA	TRBV27	NA	TRBJ1-1	TGTGCCAGCAGTTTGGGCAATTCTGGCACTGAAGCTTTCTTT	CASSLGNSGTEAFF
few	TRBV3-1/TRBV3-2	TRBD2	TRBJ2-2	TGTGCCAGCAGCCGAGGCCTAGCGGGGAACACCGGGGAGCTGTTTTTT	CASSRGLAGNTGELFF
NA	TRBV4-3	NA	TRBJ1-2	TGCGCCAGCAGCCAAGAAAGGGGTGTCTATGGCTACACCTTC	CASSQERGVYGYTF
NA	TRBV4-3	NA	TRBJ1-3	TGCGCCAGCAGCCAAGATCGAGCTACCGGGAACACCATATATTTT	CASSQDRATGNTIYF
NA	TRBV5-4	NA	TRBJ2-2	TGTGCCAGCAGCTTGTGGTCCAGGCGCGGGGAGCTGTTTTTT	CASSLWSRRGELFF
NA	TRBV10-3	TRBD1	TRBJ1-6	TGTGCCATCAGCCCCCTTGGGACAGGGGAATCACCCCTCCACTTT	CAISPLGTGESPLHF
NA	TRBV7-3	NA	TRBJ1-1	TGTGCCAGCAGCTGGTCAGGTGGTGAAGCTTTCTTT	CASSWSGGEAFF
NA	TRBV11-2	TRBD1	TRBJ2-1	TGTGCCAGCAGCTTAGATCCGGGACAGGGAATTCCACAAGGTGAGCAGTTCTTC	CASSLDPGQGIPQGEQFF
NA	TRBV2	NA	TRBJ2-7	TGTGCCAGCAGTGATGACAAGCACGCCTACGAGCAGTACTTC	CASSDDKHAYEQYF
NA	TRBV7-2	NA	TRBJ2-6	TGTGCCAGCAGCTTTCAGGGATACTCTGGGGCCAACGTCCTGACTTTC	CASSFQGYSGANVLTF